Listed below are T cell receptor beta chains from one sample, sequenced in a study of blood T cell repertoires in COVID-19. Assay: immunoSEQ multiplex PCR; the TCRdb copy retains only in-frame clones and omits some. This repertoire shows about 56,000 clones, approximately 84% found once; its top ten account for 15% to 20%. Sequenced material: peripheral blood. The receptors here all came from a man between 60 and 75 years old with COVID-19, enrolled during active disease. Each CDR3 is given with its conserved first and last residue. The order of the fields is V gene, D gene, J gene, clone size, CDR3 protein, CDR3 DNA. The D gene is left open where the match is weak. The listing skips clone size in some rows; elsewhere it reads once, few, many or a size class.

v_gene: TRBV5-4
d_gene: .
j_gene: TRBJ2-3
abundance: .
CDR3aa: CASSLFSGTDTQYF
CDR3nt: TGTGCCAGCAGCTTGTTCAGCGGCACAGATACGCAGTATTTT

v_gene: TRBV5-1
d_gene: .
j_gene: TRBJ2-1
abundance: .
CDR3aa: CASSLAGRDYNEQFF
CDR3nt: TGCGCCAGCAGCTTGGCGGGGCGGGACTACAATGAGCAGTTCTTC

v_gene: TRBV7-2
d_gene: TRBD1
j_gene: TRBJ1-2
abundance: few
CDR3aa: CASSSRDRGYYGYTF
CDR3nt: TGTGCCAGCAGCTCCCGGGACAGGGGTTACTATGGCTACACCTTC

v_gene: TRBV7-3
d_gene: TRBD2
j_gene: TRBJ2-1
abundance: .
CDR3aa: CASSLKGGDYFNEQFF
CDR3nt: TGTGCCAGCAGCTTAAAGGGAGGGGACTACTTTAATGAGCAGTTCTTC

v_gene: TRBV7-2
d_gene: TRBD1
j_gene: TRBJ1-6
abundance: few
CDR3aa: CASSPTGTGGSPLHF
CDR3nt: TGTGCCAGCAGCCCCACCGGGACAGGTGGGTCACCCCTCCACTTT

v_gene: TRBV6-4
d_gene: .
j_gene: TRBJ2-4
abundance: .
CDR3aa: CASSYYGRWEIQYF
CDR3nt: TGTGCCAGCAGTTATTACGGACGTTGGGAGATTCAGTACTTC

v_gene: TRBV3-1/TRBV3-2
d_gene: .
j_gene: TRBJ1-4
abundance: .
CDR3aa: CASSQGRVIEKLFF
CDR3nt: TGTGCCAGCAGCCAAGGACGGGTCATCGAAAAACTGTTTTTT

v_gene: TRBV7-6
d_gene: TRBD2
j_gene: TRBJ2-3
abundance: .
CDR3aa: CASSSPLHGGGTDTQYF
CDR3nt: TGTGCCAGCAGCTCGCCTTTACATGGGGGGGGCACAGATACGCAGTATTTT

v_gene: TRBV5-1
d_gene: TRBD1
j_gene: TRBJ2-5
abundance: .
CDR3aa: CASSLAAGGLQTQYF
CDR3nt: TGCGCCAGCAGCTTGGCGGCAGGGGGTTTGCAGACCCAGTACTTC

v_gene: TRBV7-9
d_gene: .
j_gene: TRBJ2-7
abundance: many
CDR3aa: CASSGRRGGPYEQYF
CDR3nt: TGTGCCAGCAGCGGCAGAAGGGGGGGGCCCTACGAGCAGTACTTC

v_gene: TRBV2
d_gene: TRBD1
j_gene: TRBJ1-6
abundance: few
CDR3aa: CASSLRDRGTVGSSPLHF
CDR3nt: TGTGCCAGCAGTCTCCGGGACAGGGGGACAGTGGGGAGTTCACCCCTCCACTTT

v_gene: TRBV15
d_gene: .
j_gene: TRBJ2-2
abundance: .
CDR3aa: CATSRDGGRVGELFF
CDR3nt: TGTGCCACCAGCAGGGACGGGGGAAGGGTCGGGGAGCTGTTTTTT

v_gene: TRBV29-1
d_gene: .
j_gene: TRBJ2-7
abundance: .
CDR3aa: CSGRGDSYEQYF
CDR3nt: TGCAGCGGGAGGGGTGACTCCTACGAGCAGTACTTC

v_gene: TRBV13
d_gene: .
j_gene: TRBJ2-1
abundance: once
CDR3aa: CASSSSLVSYNEQFF
CDR3nt: TGTGCCAGCAGCTCCTCTCTAGTCTCCTACAATGAGCAGTTCTTC

v_gene: TRBV27
d_gene: TRBD1
j_gene: TRBJ1-2
abundance: .
CDR3aa: CASSPTPGQAYYGYTF
CDR3nt: TGTGCCAGCAGTCCCACTCCCGGACAGGCCTACTATGGCTACACCTTC

v_gene: TRBV10-3
d_gene: .
j_gene: TRBJ1-2
abundance: .
CDR3aa: CAISETTPGGGYTF
CDR3nt: TGTGCCATCAGTGAGACGACTCCTGGTGGAGGCTACACCTTC

v_gene: TRBV15
d_gene: TRBD1
j_gene: TRBJ2-7
abundance: .
CDR3aa: CATSSTRQGSYEQYF
CDR3nt: TGTGCCACCAGCAGCACCAGACAGGGTTCCTACGAGCAGTACTTC

v_gene: TRBV11-2
d_gene: .
j_gene: TRBJ1-6
abundance: .
CDR3aa: CASSTRGRGGPGGNSPLHF
CDR3nt: TGTGCCAGCAGCACCAGAGGTAGAGGGGGACCCGGAGGTAATTCACCCCTCCACTTT

v_gene: TRBV28
d_gene: .
j_gene: TRBJ1-4
abundance: .
CDR3aa: CASSAEVLGREKLFF
CDR3nt: TGTGCCAGCAGTGCCGAAGTTCTAGGGAGGGAAAAACTGTTTTTT

v_gene: TRBV3-1/TRBV3-2
d_gene: .
j_gene: TRBJ2-1
abundance: .
CDR3aa: CASSRSAAEQFF
CDR3nt: TGTGCCAGCAGCCGATCAGCGGCCGAGCAGTTCTTC

v_gene: TRBV20-1
d_gene: .
j_gene: TRBJ2-7
abundance: few
CDR3aa: CSARDYYEQYF
CDR3nt: TGCAGTGCTAGAGATTATTACGAGCAGTACTTC

v_gene: TRBV18
d_gene: .
j_gene: TRBJ1-1
abundance: .
CDR3aa: CASSPISTVKSVNTEAFF
CDR3nt: TGTGCCAGCTCACCAATATCGACAGTAAAGAGTGTTAACACTGAAGCTTTCTTT

v_gene: TRBV28
d_gene: TRBD1
j_gene: TRBJ2-7
abundance: .
CDR3aa: CASSRDRGGYEQYF
CDR3nt: TGTGCCAGCAGTCGGGACAGGGGAGGCTACGAGCAGTACTTC

v_gene: TRBV5-1
d_gene: TRBD1
j_gene: TRBJ2-7
abundance: .
CDR3aa: CASSGGQGGYEQYF
CDR3nt: TGCGCCAGCAGCGGGGGACAGGGAGGCTACGAGCAGTACTTC

v_gene: TRBV28
d_gene: .
j_gene: TRBJ1-2
abundance: few
CDR3aa: CASSLTPVGGYTF
CDR3nt: TGTGCCAGCAGCCTGACCCCCGTCGGGGGCTACACCTTC

v_gene: TRBV19
d_gene: TRBD1
j_gene: TRBJ2-3
abundance: .
CDR3aa: CASRDRGHTDTQYF
CDR3nt: TGTGCCAGTAGGGACAGGGGACACACAGATACGCAGTATTTT

v_gene: TRBV3-1/TRBV3-2
d_gene: TRBD1
j_gene: TRBJ1-3
abundance: .
CDR3aa: CASGSLTGIGNTIYF
CDR3nt: TGTGCCAGCGGATCGCTGACAGGGATAGGAAACACCATATATTTT

v_gene: TRBV12-3/TRBV12-4
d_gene: .
j_gene: TRBJ2-7
abundance: few
CDR3aa: CASSFGGYEQYF
CDR3nt: TGTGCCAGCAGTTTTGGGGGGTACGAGCAGTACTTC

v_gene: TRBV15
d_gene: .
j_gene: TRBJ1-3
abundance: .
CDR3aa: CATSRDRGDTIYF
CDR3nt: TGTGCCACCAGCAGAGATCGGGGGGACACCATATATTTT

v_gene: TRBV5-6
d_gene: TRBD2
j_gene: TRBJ2-3
abundance: .
CDR3aa: CASSRSGLAGTDTQYF
CDR3nt: TGTGCCAGCAGCCGATCTGGACTAGCGGGCACAGATACGCAGTATTTT

v_gene: TRBV10-1
d_gene: .
j_gene: TRBJ2-2
abundance: .
CDR3aa: CASSERVEAGELFF
CDR3nt: TGCGCCAGCAGTGAGAGGGTGGAGGCCGGGGAGCTGTTTTTT

v_gene: TRBV10-3
d_gene: .
j_gene: TRBJ2-5
abundance: .
CDR3aa: CAIRNSQDSQETQYF
CDR3nt: TGTGCCATCAGAAACAGCCAGGACTCCCAAGAGACCCAGTACTTC

v_gene: TRBV5-1
d_gene: .
j_gene: TRBJ1-2
abundance: .
CDR3aa: CASSLVQGLGYGYTF
CDR3nt: TGCGCCAGCAGCTTAGTACAGGGTCTCGGCTATGGCTACACCTTC

v_gene: TRBV12-3/TRBV12-4
d_gene: .
j_gene: TRBJ1-4
abundance: .
CDR3aa: CASSRRGNEKLFF
CDR3nt: TGTGCCAGCAGTCGGCGGGGGAATGAAAAACTGTTTTTT

v_gene: TRBV10-1
d_gene: TRBD1
j_gene: TRBJ2-7
abundance: .
CDR3aa: CASSPPGTGLYEQYF
CDR3nt: TGCGCCAGTAGTCCACCCGGGACAGGCCTCTACGAGCAGTACTTC

v_gene: TRBV6-1
d_gene: .
j_gene: TRBJ2-4
abundance: few
CDR3aa: CASSEIGGNIQYF
CDR3nt: TGTGCCAGCAGTGAAATCGGGGGAAACATTCAGTACTTC

v_gene: TRBV18
d_gene: TRBD1
j_gene: TRBJ1-1
abundance: .
CDR3aa: CASSPSQGIATEAFF
CDR3nt: TGTGCCAGCTCACCGTCACAGGGGATTGCCACTGAAGCTTTCTTT

v_gene: TRBV19
d_gene: .
j_gene: TRBJ2-2
abundance: once
CDR3aa: CASSFRAGELFF
CDR3nt: TGTGCCAGTAGCTTCAGGGCCGGGGAGCTGTTTTTT

v_gene: TRBV9
d_gene: TRBD2
j_gene: TRBJ2-1
abundance: .
CDR3aa: CASSAGGSEQFF
CDR3nt: TGTGCCAGCAGCGCGGGGGGGTCTGAGCAGTTCTTC

v_gene: TRBV6-6
d_gene: TRBD2
j_gene: TRBJ2-3
abundance: .
CDR3aa: CASILAGTDTQYF
CDR3nt: TGTGCCAGCATACTAGCGGGCACAGATACGCAGTATTTT

v_gene: TRBV5-6
d_gene: .
j_gene: TRBJ1-2
abundance: once
CDR3aa: CASSLRSTYGYTF
CDR3nt: TGTGCCAGCAGCTTGAGGAGCACCTATGGCTACACCTTC